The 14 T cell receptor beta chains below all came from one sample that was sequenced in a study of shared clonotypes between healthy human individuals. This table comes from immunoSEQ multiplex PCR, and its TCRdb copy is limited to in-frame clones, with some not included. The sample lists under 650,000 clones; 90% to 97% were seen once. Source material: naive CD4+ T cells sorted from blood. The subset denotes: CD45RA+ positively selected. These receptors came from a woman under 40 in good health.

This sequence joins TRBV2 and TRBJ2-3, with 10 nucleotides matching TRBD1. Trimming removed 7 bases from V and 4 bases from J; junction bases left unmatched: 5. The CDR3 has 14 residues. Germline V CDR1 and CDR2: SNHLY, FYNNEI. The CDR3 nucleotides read TGTGCCAGCACCGGGACAGGGGAACCAGATACGCAGTATTTT. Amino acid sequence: CASTGTGEPDTQYF.

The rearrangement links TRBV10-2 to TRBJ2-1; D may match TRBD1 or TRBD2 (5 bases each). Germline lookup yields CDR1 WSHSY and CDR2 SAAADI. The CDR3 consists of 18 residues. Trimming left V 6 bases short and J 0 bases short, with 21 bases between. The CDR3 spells CASRGTQGVPSSYNEQFF. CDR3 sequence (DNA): TGCGCCAGCAGGGGGACCCAGGGAGTTCCCAGCTCCTACAATGAGCAGTTCTTC.

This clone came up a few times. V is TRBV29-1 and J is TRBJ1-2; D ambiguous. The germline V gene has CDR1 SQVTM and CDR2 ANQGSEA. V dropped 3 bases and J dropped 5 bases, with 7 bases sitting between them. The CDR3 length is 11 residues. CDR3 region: CSVDSFYGYTF. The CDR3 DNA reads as TGCAGCGTTGATTCGTTTTATGGCTACACCTTC.

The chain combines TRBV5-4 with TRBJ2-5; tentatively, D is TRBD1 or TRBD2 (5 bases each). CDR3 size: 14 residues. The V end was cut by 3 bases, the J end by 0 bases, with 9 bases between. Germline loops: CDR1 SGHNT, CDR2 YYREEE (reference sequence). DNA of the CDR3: TGTGCCAGCAGCTCGGGGACGTACCAAGAGACCCAGTACTTC. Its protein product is CASSSGTYQETQYF.

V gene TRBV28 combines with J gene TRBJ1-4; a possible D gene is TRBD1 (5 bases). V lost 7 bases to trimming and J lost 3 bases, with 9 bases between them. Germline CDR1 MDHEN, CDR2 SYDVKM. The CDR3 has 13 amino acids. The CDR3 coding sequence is TGTGCCAGCAAGGGGTCTGCTAATGAAAAACTGTTTTTT. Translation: CASKGSANEKLFF.

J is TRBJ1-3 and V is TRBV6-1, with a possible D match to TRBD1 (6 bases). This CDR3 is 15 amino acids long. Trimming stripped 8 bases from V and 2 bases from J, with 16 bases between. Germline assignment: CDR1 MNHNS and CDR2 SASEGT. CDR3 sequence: CASGTPTRTGNTIYF. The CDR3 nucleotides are TGTGCCAGCGGGACACCAACCCGAACTGGAAACACCATATATTTT.

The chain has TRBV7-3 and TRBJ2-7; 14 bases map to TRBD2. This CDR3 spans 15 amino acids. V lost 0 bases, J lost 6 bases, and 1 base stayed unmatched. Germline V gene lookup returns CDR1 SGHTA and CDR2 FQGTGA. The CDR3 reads CASSLTGLAGVEQYF. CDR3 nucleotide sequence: TGTGCCAGCAGCTTAACGGGACTAGCGGGAGTCGAGCAGTACTTC. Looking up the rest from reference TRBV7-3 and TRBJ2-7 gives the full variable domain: GAGVSQTPSNKVTEKGKYVELRCDPISGHTALYWYRQSLGQGPEFLIYFQGTGAADDSGLPNDRFFAVRPEGSVSTLKIQRTERGDSAVYLCASSLTGLAGVEQYFGPGTRLTVT.

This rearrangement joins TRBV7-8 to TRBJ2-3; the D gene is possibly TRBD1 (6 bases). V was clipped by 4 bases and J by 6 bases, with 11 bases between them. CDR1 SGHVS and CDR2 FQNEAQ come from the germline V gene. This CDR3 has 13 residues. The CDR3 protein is CASSSLRGDTQYF. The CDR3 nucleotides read TGTGCCAGCAGCTCCCTGAGGGGGGATACGCAGTATTTT.

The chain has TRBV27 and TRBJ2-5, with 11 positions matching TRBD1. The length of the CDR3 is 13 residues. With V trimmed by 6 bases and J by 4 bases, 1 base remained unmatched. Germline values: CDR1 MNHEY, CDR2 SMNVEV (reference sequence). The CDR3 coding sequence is TGTGCCAGCAGGGGACAGGGGGTAGAGACCCAGTACTTC. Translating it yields CASRGQGVETQYF.

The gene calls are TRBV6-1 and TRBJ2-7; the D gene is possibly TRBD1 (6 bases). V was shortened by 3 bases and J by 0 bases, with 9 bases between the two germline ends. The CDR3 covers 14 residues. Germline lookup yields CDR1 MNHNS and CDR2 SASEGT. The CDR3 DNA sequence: TGTGCCAGCAGTGATCAGGGGCCCTCCTACGAGCAGTACTTC. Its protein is CASSDQGPSYEQYF.

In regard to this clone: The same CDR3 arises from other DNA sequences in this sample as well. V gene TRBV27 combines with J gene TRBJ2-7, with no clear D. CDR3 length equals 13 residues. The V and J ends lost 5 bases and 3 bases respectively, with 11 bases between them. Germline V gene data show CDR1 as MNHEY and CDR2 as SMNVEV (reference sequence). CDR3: CASSLGRGYEQYF. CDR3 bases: TGTGCCAGCAGTCTAGGACGAGGCTACGAGCAGTACTTC.

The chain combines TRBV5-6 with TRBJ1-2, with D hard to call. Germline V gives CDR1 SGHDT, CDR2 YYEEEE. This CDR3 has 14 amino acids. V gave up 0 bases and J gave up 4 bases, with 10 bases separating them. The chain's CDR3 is CASSLGLGSYGYTF. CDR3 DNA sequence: TGTGCCAGCAGCTTGGGTCTAGGGAGCTATGGCTACACCTTC.

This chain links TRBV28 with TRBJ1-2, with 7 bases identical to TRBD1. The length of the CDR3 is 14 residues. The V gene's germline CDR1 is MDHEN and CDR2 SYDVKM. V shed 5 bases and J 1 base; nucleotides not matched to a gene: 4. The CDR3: CASSTGAINYGYTF. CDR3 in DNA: TGTGCCAGCAGTACAGGGGCTATTAACTATGGCTACACCTTC.

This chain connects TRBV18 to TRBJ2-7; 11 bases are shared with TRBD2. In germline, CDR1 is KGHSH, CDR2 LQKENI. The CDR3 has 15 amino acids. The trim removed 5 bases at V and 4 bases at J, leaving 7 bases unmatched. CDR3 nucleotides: TGTGCCAGCTCATCCGGGACTAGCGGAATTTACGAGCAGTACTTC. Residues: CASSSGTSGIYEQYF. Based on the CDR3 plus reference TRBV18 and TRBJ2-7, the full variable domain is NAGVMQNPRHLVRRRGQEARLRCSPMKGHSHVYWYRQLPEEGLKFMVYLQKENIIDESGMPKERFSAEFPKEGPSILRIQQVVRGDSAAYFCASSSGTSGIYEQYFGPGTRLTVT.